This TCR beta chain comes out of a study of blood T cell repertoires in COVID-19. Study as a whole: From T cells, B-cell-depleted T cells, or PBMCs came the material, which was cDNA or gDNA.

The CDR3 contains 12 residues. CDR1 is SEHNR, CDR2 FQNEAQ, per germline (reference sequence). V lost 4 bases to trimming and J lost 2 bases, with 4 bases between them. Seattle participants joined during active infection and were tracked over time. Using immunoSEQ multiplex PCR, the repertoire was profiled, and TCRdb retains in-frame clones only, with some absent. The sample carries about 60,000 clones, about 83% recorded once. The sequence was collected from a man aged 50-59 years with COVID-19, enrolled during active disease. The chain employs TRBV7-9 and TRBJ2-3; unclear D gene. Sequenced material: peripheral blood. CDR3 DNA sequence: TGTGCCAGCAGCTCCAACACAGATACGCAGTATTTT. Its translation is CASSSNTDTQYF.